What follows are 5 T cell receptor beta chains derived from one specimen sequenced in a study of response to subunit inactivated influenza vaccine (dated by TCRdb to the late 2010s). The library came from RT-PCR. Sequencing instrument: Illumina HiSeq 2500. The raw public data were reprocessed by TCRdb itself: fastp quality trimming at Q25, MiXCR clonotype calling, in-frame beta chains only. Each CDR3 protein appears once, grouped with its most common genes and DNA. The sample table lists some 800,000 distinct CDR3 sequences, 21% of them with a count of one. The ten largest clonotypes hold roughly a tenth of the sample. The sequences come from PBMCs from blood, collected more than 4 days after vaccination. The receptors were sampled from a man aged 45-60 years who received an inactivated influenza vaccine. Donor details come from another sample of the same person, matched by shared clones.

In its sample, this clonotype was seen a few times. Here the CDR3 DNA reads TGTGCCATCATGAATAGGGAGAGACATGAGGAGCAGTACTTC. This gives the protein CAIMNRERHEEQYF. This chain uses TRBV10-3 with TRBJ2-7, with TRBD2 as a possible D gene (5 bases). V was shortened by 7 bases and J by 7 bases, with 20 bases between the two germline ends. The germline gives CDR1 ENHRY, CDR2 SYGVKD. The CDR3 covers 14 residues.

The V and J genes are TRBV12-3 or TRBV12-4 and TRBJ1-5; D is unresolved. The V gene lost 6 bases and the J gene lost 5 bases, with 17 bases spanning the gap. There are 15 residues in the CDR3. For the CDR3, the DNA is TGTGCCAGCAGCCGAATGTCTGGCCTTCATCAGCCCCAGCATTTT. Its protein product is CASSRMSGLHQPQHF.

This clonotype came up once. This chain uses TRBV3-1 with TRBJ2-5, with D uncertain. Germline loops: CDR1 LGHDT, CDR2 YNNKEL (reference sequence). Between the trimmed V and J ends, which lost 1 base and 6 bases, there was a span of 6 bases. This CDR3 spans 12 amino acids. In DNA, the CDR3 is TGTGCCAGCAGCCAAGCTATGAAGACCCAGTACTTC. Translation: CASSQAMKTQYF.

The V and J genes are TRBV5-4 and TRBJ1-6; 11 bases match TRBD1. V shed 0 bases and J 13 bases; nucleotides not matched to a gene: 0. This CDR3 spans 13 amino acids. Germline V lookup: CDR1 SGHNT, CDR2 YYREEE (reference sequence). The DNA of the CDR3 is TGTGCCAGCAGCTTGGGGACAGGGGGCCCCCTCCACTTT. Translation gives CASSLGTGGPLHF.

This clonotype has just a few counts. This rearrangement joins TRBV11-2 to TRBJ1-5; tentative D call: TRBD1 (6 bases). This CDR3 comprises 15 residues. Germline lookup yields CDR1 SGHAT and CDR2 FQNNGV. V was clipped by 1 base and J by 4 bases, with 11 bases between them. The CDR3 sequence is CASSLGGTQNQPQHF. DNA of the CDR3: TGTGCCAGCAGCTTAGGTGGGACACAGAATCAGCCCCAGCATTTT.